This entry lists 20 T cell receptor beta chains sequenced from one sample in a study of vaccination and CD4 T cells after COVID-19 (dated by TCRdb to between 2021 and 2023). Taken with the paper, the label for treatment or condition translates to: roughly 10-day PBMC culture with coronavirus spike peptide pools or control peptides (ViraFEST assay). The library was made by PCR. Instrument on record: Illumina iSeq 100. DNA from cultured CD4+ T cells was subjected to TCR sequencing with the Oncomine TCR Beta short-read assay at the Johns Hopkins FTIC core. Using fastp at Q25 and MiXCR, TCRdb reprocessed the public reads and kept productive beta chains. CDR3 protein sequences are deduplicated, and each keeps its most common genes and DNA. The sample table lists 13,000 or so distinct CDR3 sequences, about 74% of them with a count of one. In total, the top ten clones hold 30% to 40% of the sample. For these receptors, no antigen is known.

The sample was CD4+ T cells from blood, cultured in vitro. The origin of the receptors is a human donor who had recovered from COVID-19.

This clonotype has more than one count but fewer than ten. The CDR3 DNA reads as TGCAGTGCTAGAGGCACTCCGGGACTTCGACGCAATGAGCAGTTCTTC. It yields the protein CSARGTPGLRRNEQFF. The rearrangement uses TRBV20-1 and TRBJ2-1; TRBD2 might be the D (6 bases). Germline V lookup: CDR1 DFQATT, CDR2 SNEGSKA (reference sequence). Trimming stripped 1 base from V and 6 bases from J, with 19 bases between. The CDR3 sequence is 16 residues long.

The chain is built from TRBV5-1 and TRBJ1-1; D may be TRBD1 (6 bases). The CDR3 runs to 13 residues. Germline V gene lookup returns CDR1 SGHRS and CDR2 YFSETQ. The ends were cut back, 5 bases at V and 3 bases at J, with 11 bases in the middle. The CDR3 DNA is TGCGCCAGCAGACTAAGGGGGGACACTGAAGCTTTCTTT. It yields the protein CASRLRGDTEAFF.

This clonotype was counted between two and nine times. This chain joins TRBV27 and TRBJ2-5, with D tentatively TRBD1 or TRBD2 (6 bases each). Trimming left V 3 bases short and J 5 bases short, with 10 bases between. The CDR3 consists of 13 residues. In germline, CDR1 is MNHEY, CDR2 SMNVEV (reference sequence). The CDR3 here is CASSFTGRETQYF. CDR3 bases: TGTGCCAGCAGTTTTACAGGGAGGGAGACCCAGTACTTC.

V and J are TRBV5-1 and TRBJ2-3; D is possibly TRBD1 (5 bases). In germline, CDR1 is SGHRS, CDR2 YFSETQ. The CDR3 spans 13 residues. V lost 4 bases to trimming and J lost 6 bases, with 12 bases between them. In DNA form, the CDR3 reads TGCGCCAGCAGCAGGGGCGACCGGGATACGCAGTATTTT. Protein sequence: CASSRGDRDTQYF. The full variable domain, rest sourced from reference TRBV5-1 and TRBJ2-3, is KAGVTQTPRYLIKTRGQQVTLSCSPISGHRSVSWYQQTPGQGLQFLFEYFSETQRNKGNFPGRFSGRQFSNSRSEMNVSTLELGDSALYLCASSRGDRDTQYFGPGTRLTVL.

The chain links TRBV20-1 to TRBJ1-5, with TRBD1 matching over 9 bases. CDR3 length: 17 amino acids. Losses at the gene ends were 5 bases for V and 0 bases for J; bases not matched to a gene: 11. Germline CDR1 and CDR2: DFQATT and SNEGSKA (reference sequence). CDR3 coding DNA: TGCAGTGCTTATAGGACAGGGGCTCTTTATAGCAATCAGCCCCAGCATTTT. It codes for CSAYRTGALYSNQPQHF.

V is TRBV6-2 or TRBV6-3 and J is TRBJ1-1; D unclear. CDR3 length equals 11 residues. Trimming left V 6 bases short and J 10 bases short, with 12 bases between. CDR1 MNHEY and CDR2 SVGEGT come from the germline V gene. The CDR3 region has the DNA TGTGCCAGCAGACTTGGGTCGGGAGCTTTCTTT. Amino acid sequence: CASRLGSGAFF.

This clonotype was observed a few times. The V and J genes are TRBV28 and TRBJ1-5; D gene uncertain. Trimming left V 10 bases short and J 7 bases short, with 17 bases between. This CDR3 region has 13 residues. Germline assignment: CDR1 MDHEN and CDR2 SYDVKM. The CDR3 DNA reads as TGTGCCACCACCCTCCCGCCAGGCCAGCCCCAGCATTTT. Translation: CATTLPPGQPQHF.

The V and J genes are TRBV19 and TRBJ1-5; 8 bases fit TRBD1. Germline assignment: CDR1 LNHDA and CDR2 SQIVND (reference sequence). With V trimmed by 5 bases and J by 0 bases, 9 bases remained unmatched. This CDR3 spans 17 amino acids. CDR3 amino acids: CASSLAKDRVSNQPQHF. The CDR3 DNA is TGTGCCAGTAGTCTAGCCAAGGACAGGGTTAGCAATCAGCCCCAGCATTTT.

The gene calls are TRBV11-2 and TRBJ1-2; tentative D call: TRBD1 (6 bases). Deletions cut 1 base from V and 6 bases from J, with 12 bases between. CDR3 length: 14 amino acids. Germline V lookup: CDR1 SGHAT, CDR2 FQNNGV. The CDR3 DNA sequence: TGTGCCAGCAGCTTAGGCGCAGGGGAGCATGGCTACACCTTC. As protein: CASSLGAGEHGYTF.

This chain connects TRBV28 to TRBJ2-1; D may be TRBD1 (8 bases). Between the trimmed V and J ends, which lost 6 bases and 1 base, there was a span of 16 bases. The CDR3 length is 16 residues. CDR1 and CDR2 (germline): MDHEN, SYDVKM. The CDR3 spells CASSQQGGRSYNEQFF. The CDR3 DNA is TGTGCCAGCAGCCAACAGGGGGGGAGGTCCTACAATGAGCAGTTCTTC.

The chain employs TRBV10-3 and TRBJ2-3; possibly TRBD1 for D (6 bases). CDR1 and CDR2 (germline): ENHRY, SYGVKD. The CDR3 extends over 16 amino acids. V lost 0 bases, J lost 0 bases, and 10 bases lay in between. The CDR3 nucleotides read TGTGCCATCAGTGAGTCGGGACAATCTAGCACAGATACGCAGTATTTT. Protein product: CAISESGQSSTDTQYF.

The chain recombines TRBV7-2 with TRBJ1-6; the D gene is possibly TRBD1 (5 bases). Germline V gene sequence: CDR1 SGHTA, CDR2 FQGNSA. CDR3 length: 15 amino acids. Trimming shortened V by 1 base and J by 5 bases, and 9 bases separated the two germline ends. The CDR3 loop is CASSLGQLNNSPLHF. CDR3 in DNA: TGTGCCAGCAGCTTAGGACAGCTCAATAATTCACCCCTCCACTTT.

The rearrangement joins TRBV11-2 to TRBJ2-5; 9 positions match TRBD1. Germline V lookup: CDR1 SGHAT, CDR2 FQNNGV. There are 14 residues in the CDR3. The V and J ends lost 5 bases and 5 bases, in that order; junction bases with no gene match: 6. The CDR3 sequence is CASSPDRGWETQYF. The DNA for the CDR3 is TGTGCCAGCAGCCCGGACAGGGGCTGGGAGACCCAGTACTTC.

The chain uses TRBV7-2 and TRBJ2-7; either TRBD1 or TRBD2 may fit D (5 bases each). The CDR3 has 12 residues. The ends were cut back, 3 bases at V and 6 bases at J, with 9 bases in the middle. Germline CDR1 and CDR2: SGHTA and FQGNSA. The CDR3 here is CASSFPGTEQYF. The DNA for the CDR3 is TGTGCCAGCAGCTTTCCAGGGACCGAGCAGTACTTC.

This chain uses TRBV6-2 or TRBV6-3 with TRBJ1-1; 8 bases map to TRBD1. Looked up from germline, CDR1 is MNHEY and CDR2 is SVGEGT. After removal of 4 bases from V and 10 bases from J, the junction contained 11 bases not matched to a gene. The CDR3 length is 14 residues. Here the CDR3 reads CASSSRTGNLRAFF. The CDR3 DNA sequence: TGTGCCAGCAGTTCGAGGACAGGGAATTTGAGAGCTTTCTTT.

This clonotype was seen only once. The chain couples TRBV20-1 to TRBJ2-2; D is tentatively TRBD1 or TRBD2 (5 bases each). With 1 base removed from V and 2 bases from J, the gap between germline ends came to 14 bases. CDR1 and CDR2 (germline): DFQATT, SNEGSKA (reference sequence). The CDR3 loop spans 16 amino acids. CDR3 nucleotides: TGCAGTGCTAGAGGGGGGAGAAGCGGCAACACCGGGGAGCTGTTTTTT. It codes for CSARGGRSGNTGELFF.

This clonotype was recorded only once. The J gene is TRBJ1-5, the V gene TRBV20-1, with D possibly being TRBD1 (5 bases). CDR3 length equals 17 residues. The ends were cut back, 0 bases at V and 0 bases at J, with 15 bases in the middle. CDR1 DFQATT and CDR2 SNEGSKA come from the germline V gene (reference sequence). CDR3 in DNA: TGCAGTGCTAGAGATGTCTGGGGGAGGGATAGCAATCAGCCCCAGCATTTT. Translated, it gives CSARDVWGRDSNQPQHF.

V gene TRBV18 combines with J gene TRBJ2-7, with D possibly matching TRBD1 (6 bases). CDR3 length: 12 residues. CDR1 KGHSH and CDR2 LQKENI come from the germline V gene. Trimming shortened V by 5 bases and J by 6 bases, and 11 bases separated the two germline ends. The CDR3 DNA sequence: TGTGCCAGCTCAAGTCAGGGGCGCGAGCAGTACTTC. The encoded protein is CASSSQGREQYF.

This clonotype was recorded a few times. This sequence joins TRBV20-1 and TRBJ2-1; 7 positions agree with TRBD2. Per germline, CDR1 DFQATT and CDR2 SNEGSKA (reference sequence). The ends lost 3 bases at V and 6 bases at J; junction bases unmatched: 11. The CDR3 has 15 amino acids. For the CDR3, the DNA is TGCAGTGCTAGGGGTTCCGGCGGGAGAAGCAATGAGCAGTTCTTC. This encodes CSARGSGGRSNEQFF.

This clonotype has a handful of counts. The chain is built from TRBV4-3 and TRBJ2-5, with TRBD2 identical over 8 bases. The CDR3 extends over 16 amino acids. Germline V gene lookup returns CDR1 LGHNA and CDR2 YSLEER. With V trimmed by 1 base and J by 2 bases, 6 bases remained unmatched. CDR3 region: CASSQVFSGNQETQYF. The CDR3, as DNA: TGCGCCAGCAGCCAAGTCTTTAGCGGGAATCAAGAGACCCAGTACTTC.